This section outlines one T cell receptor beta chain sequence together with its context. What this receptor recognizes is not known. Per-base quality was not reported, and no clone a single base away is much larger than it. The intended sense of this specimen's time point label: blood 2 weeks post-SBRT. This sample's treatment or condition label indicates: 15 Gy SBRT to primary tumor, nephrectomy 4 weeks later. To follow tumor-enriched clonotypes, serial peripheral blood was collected from radiation-treated patients at baseline and at 2 weeks and 4 weeks after SBRT. All patients had renal cell carcinoma with clear cell pathology. Genomic DNA for TCR sequencing was prepared using the QIAamp DNA Blood Mini Kit (Qiagen). The analyses included just those samples that passed every quality control check. The immunoSEQ kit was used, according to the manufacturer's recommendations, to generate TCR beta libraries from genomic DNA. For library preparation, a first multiplex PCR was performed with proprietary primers, followed by a second PCR in which unique barcodes were added, and bead cleanups were performed after each round. Each sample batch included a kit-provided positive control reaction and a negative control reaction. The final libraries underwent checking on an Agilent 4200 TapeStation D1000 ScreenTape, volumetric pooling, and quantification by qPCR. Sequencing was performed on an Illumina NextSeq500 using a MidOutput 150-cycle cartridge, with 156 Read1 cycles, 15 Index1 cycles, and the kit custom primers. The pooled library was loaded at roughly 1 pM with roughly 19% PhiX control spiked in. On the study's bioinformatics: The vendor-processed data were analyzed in R, and a clonotype was defined as all T cells that share the same CDR3 nucleotide sequence. In the clone abundance analyses, frequencies in each sample were normalized to that sample's 10,000 most abundant clones. Public T cell clones, which averaged fewer than five per sample, were excluded before analysis. Tumor-enriched clonotypes and baseline blood-enriched clonotypes were defined as those with an abundance difference of at least 32-fold between compartments. A beta-binomial differential abundance model was used to identify clonotypes that expanded or contracted between blood time points. Tumor-blood repertoire similarity was measured with the Baroni-Urbani and Buser coefficient, and group comparisons used two-tailed Wilcoxon tests in R. The immuneACCESS repertoire file appears here via TCRdb, limited to in-frame rearrangements. These files lack a portion of the clones; in checked studies, under half of the deficit traces to unresolved V genes, and the cause of the others is not known. V, J and clone size derive from that table, while D and trimming were established from the DNA sequence. The sample table shows around 80,000 clones, and 82% are seen once. The ten largest account for roughly 6.3% of the sample.

Trimming removed 0 bases from V and 5 bases from J; the gene matches leave 4 bases unexplained. From the cysteine through the phenylalanine, the CDR3 covers 14 amino acids. Only the CDR3 portion is preserved as DNA: 42 bases, with reading frame beginning at the first base. Per the germline V gene, SGHRS is the CDR1 and YFSETQ is the CDR2. This entry is derived from a study of radiation and T cells in renal cell carcinoma (dated by TCRdb to the early 2020s). For the study in its entirety: Samples came from a clinical trial, in which primary renal cell carcinomas received 15 Gy stereotactic body radiation therapy followed by nephrectomy 4 weeks later. In the approximately 53 samples combined, some 4,000,000 unique CDR3 nucleotide sequences were found, encoding 3,000,000 or so unique CDR3 amino acid sequences. A total of 50 to 60 samples underwent TCR beta sequencing, made up of some 26 tumors and some 27 peripheral blood samples.

Overall study results and their limits: Changes in the blood repertoire were not tracked past 4 weeks after treatment. An increase in top tumor clonotypes in blood was observed from baseline to 2 weeks post-radiation, followed by contraction by 4 weeks, which was taken to suggest transient expansion of tumor-resident clones. Because the trial had a single-armed design, the trial could not examine how radiation dose or scheduling affected the TCR repertoire. Because pretreatment tumor biopsies were not available, the baseline intratumoral presence of clonotypes could not be determined.

This material consisted of blood, taken from a patient whose treatment included radiotherapy and nephrectomy. This TCR derives from a man in his fifties or sixties with renal cell carcinoma. The rearrangement joined TRBV5-1 to TRBJ1-1; TRBD1 matches 7 bases in the middle. Here is the DNA: TGCGCCAGCAGCTTGGACAGGGGAGTAACTGAAGCTTTCTTT. It encodes CASSLDRGVTEAFF.